The next 19 T cell receptor beta chains were all read from a single sample in a study of blood T cell repertoires in COVID-19. Repertoires were generated with immunoSEQ multiplex PCR, while TCRdb's copy carries only in-frame clones and drops some. The sample has 20,000 or so clones; over 75% are singletons. Sequences were obtained from peripheral blood. These receptors all stem from a middle-aged man with active COVID-19.

The chain carries TRBV5-1 and TRBJ2-7; D is possibly TRBD1 (6 bases). CDR1 and CDR2 (germline): SGHRS, YFSETQ. V lost 6 bases and J lost 2, with 15 bases in between. This CDR3 is built from 14 residues. This chain's CDR3 is CASKDQGQAYEQYF. The DNA of the CDR3 is TGCGCCAGCAAGGATCAGGGGCAGGCCTACGAGCAGTACTTC.

The CDR3 region is CASSTIKLAGGTDTQYF. CDR3 DNA: TGTGCCAGTAGTACAATAAAACTAGCGGGGGGCACAGATACGCAGTATTTT. The V call is TRBV19, the J call TRBJ2-3, with 11 bases fitting TRBD2. The V and J ends lost 4 bases and 1 base, in that order; junction bases with no gene match: 7. This CDR3 is built from 17 residues. CDR1 and CDR2 from the germline V gene are LNHDA and SQIVND (reference sequence).

V and J are TRBV10-3 and TRBJ1-1; 8 bases are shared with TRBD1. Germline assignment: CDR1 ENHRY and CDR2 SYGVKD. With 3 bases clipped from V and 2 bases from J, the junction kept 14 bases outside the gene matches. CDR3 length equals 18 residues. The CDR3, as DNA: TGTGCCATCAGTGACGTCGAGGGGTGGACAGGGAGTAACACTGAAGCTTTCTTT. Translated, it gives CAISDVEGWTGSNTEAFF.

The chain combines TRBV4-3 with TRBJ1-5; D gene uncertain. Per germline, CDR1 LGHNA and CDR2 YSLEER. The CDR3 totals 13 residues. Trimming took 0 bases from V and 5 from J, leaving 5 bases between them. The CDR3 protein is CASSQDPDQPQHF. CDR3 nucleotide sequence: TGCGCCAGCAGCCAAGATCCGGATCAGCCCCAGCATTTT.

This clone appeared a single time. The chain combines TRBV9 with TRBJ2-7; a weak D match, TRBD2 (6 bases). V gave up 0 bases and J gave up 6 bases, with 13 bases separating them. The CDR3 consists of 14 residues. Germline values: CDR1 SGDLS, CDR2 YYNGEE. The CDR3: CASSVAERGGEQYF. CDR3 DNA sequence: TGTGCCAGCAGCGTAGCTGAACGGGGAGGCGAGCAGTACTTC. Complete variable domain (other parts from reference TRBV9 and TRBJ2-7): DSGVTQTPKHLITATGQRVTLRCSPRSGDLSVYWYQQSLDQGLQFLIQYYNGEERAKGNILERFSAQQFPDLHSELNLSSLELGDSALYFCASSVAERGGEQYFGPGTRLTVT.

The rearrangement joins TRBV4-1 to TRBJ2-2; 11 bases align to TRBD2. The trim removed 1 base at V and 5 bases at J, leaving 6 bases unmatched. Germline-derived CDR1 and CDR2 are MGHRA and YSYEKL. This CDR3 is built from 17 residues. DNA of the CDR3: TGCGCCAGCAGCCAAGGTGGTAGCGGGGGGGCTACCGGGGAGCTGTTTTTT. The encoded protein is CASSQGGSGGATGELFF.

The rearrangement uses TRBV5-5 and TRBJ2-7, with a tentative D call TRBD1 (6 bases). The CDR3 loop spans 15 amino acids. The germline V and J ends were trimmed by 6 bases and 5 bases, with 21 bases remaining between them. The V gene's germline CDR1 is SGHKS and CDR2 YYEKEE (reference sequence). Here the CDR3 DNA reads TGTGCCAGCAACAATCGACAGGCCCCGACGGACGAGCAGTACTTC. Translating gives CASNNRQAPTDEQYF. The full variable domain, its missing parts supplied by reference TRBV5-5 and TRBJ2-7, is DAGVTQSPTHLIKTRGQQVTLRCSPISGHKSVSWYQQVLGQGPQFIFQYYEKEERGRGNFPDRFSARQFPNYSSELNVNALLLGDSALYLCASNNRQAPTDEQYFGPGTRLTVT.

The count of this clone is one. The gene calls are TRBV6-5 and TRBJ1-2, with TRBD1 matching over 9 bases. This CDR3 is built from 11 residues. After removal of 8 bases from V and 8 bases from J, the junction contained 3 bases not matched to a gene. Germline loops: CDR1 MNHEY, CDR2 SVGAGI. As DNA, the CDR3 is TGTGCCAGCGGGACAGGGTTAGGCTACACCTTC. Protein sequence: CASGTGLGYTF.

This chain joins TRBV4-1 and TRBJ2-1; 11 nucleotides match TRBD2. This CDR3 comprises 18 residues. In germline, CDR1 is MGHRA, CDR2 YSYEKL. The J segment lost 2 bases and the V segment lost 0 bases, leaving 6 bases of the junction unmatched. The CDR3 region is CASSQDRLAGLAYNEQFF. The CDR3 DNA reads as TGCGCCAGCAGCCAAGATAGACTAGCGGGGCTAGCCTACAATGAGCAGTTCTTC.

This chain connects TRBV5-4 to TRBJ1-4, with D perhaps TRBD1 (6 bases). Germline CDR1 SGHNT, CDR2 YYREEE (reference sequence). CDR3 length: 14 residues. The ends were cut back, 6 bases at V and 6 bases at J, with 15 bases in the middle. DNA for the CDR3: TGTGCCAGCAAGGAACAGGGCCTTGATGAAAAACTGTTTTTT. Translated, it gives CASKEQGLDEKLFF.

This sequence joins TRBV29-1 and TRBJ1-2; D call uncertain. V was cut by 6 bases and J by 8 bases, with 10 bases left in between. There are 10 residues in the CDR3. Germline CDR1 SQVTM, CDR2 ANQGSEA. In DNA form, the CDR3 reads TGCAGCGTGGGTCTCGGGGGCTACACCTTC. It translates to CSVGLGGYTF.

The V gene is TRBV24-1, the J gene TRBJ2-3; 10 bases fit TRBD1. The CDR3 runs 16 residues. The germline CDR1 and CDR2 sequences are KGHDR and SFDVKD. J lost 3 bases, V lost 5 bases, and 7 bases had no gene match. The CDR3 sequence: CATSGTGTGETDTQYF. The CDR3, as DNA: TGTGCCACCAGTGGAACCGGGACAGGGGAAACAGATACGCAGTATTTT.

The V call is TRBV5-1, the J call TRBJ2-6, with TRBD1 as a possible D gene (5 bases). V lost 5 bases, J lost 0 bases, and 6 bases lay in between. Germline values: CDR1 SGHRS, CDR2 YFSETQ. The CDR3 sequence is 14 residues long. The CDR3 here is CASRDSSGANVLTF. The CDR3 DNA follows: TGCGCCAGCAGAGACAGCTCTGGGGCCAACGTCCTGACTTTC. Drawing the rest from reference TRBV5-1 and TRBJ2-6, the complete variable domain is KAGVTQTPRYLIKTRGQQVTLSCSPISGHRSVSWYQQTPGQGLQFLFEYFSETQRNKGNFPGRFSGRQFSNSRSEMNVSTLELGDSALYLCASRDSSGANVLTFGAGSRLTVL.

This chain links TRBV12-3 or TRBV12-4 with TRBJ1-3; D perhaps matches TRBD1 (5 bases). V was cut by 5 bases and J by 11 bases, with 16 bases left in between. This CDR3 is built from 13 residues. The CDR3 DNA reads TGTGCCAGCAGTACCAATAACAGGTTCCCCATATATTTT. It translates to CASSTNNRFPIYF.

V is TRBV12-5 and J is TRBJ1-4, with D tentatively TRBD1 (5 bases). The V end was cut by 0 bases, the J end by 7 bases, with 15 bases between. Per the germline V gene, CDR1 is LGHNT and CDR2 is FRNRAP. The CDR3 consists of 16 residues. The DNA of the CDR3 is TGTGCTAGTGGTTTGGTACTGTCAGGGAGGAGTGAAAAACTGTTTTTT. Protein product: CASGLVLSGRSEKLFF.

The CDR3 DNA reads TGTGCCAGCAGTTTACTAGGAGAGTGGAAACTGTTTTTT. Translating gives CASSLLGEWKLFF. J is TRBJ1-4 and V is TRBV28; D gene ambiguous. In germline, CDR1 is MDHEN, CDR2 SYDVKM. The CDR3 totals 13 residues. V gave up 2 bases and J gave up 11 bases, with 12 bases separating them. Supplemented by reference TRBV28 and TRBJ1-4, the full variable domain reads DVKVTQSSRYLVKRTGEKVFLECVQDMDHENMFWYRQDPGLGLRLIYFSYDVKMKEKGDIPEGYSVSREKKERFSLILESASTNQTSMYLCASSLLGEWKLFFGSGTQLSVL.

The rearrangement joins TRBV11-2 to TRBJ1-3, with D possibly TRBD1 on 6 matching bases. CDR1 and CDR2 from the germline V gene are SGHAT and FQNNGV. CDR3 length: 16 residues. V lost 1 base and J lost 0, with 10 bases in between. CDR3 amino acids: CASSLVGGRSGNTIYF. CDR3 DNA sequence: TGTGCCAGCAGCTTAGTTGGGGGCCGCTCTGGAAACACCATATATTTT.

The rearrangement links TRBV30 to TRBJ2-2, with D possibly matching TRBD1 (5 bases). The V end lost 5 bases, the J end lost 7 bases, and 8 bases lay between the germline ends. The CDR3 is 11 residues long. Per germline, CDR1 GTSNPN and CDR2 SVGIG (reference sequence). The DNA for the CDR3 is TGTGCCTGGCTAGGGGACGGGGAGCTGTTTTTT. This codes for CAWLGDGELFF.

The rearrangement links TRBV18 to TRBJ2-7; 9 nucleotides match TRBD1. The length of the CDR3 is 15 residues. V lost 3 bases, J lost 0 bases, and 3 bases stayed unmatched. Germline CDR1 is KGHSH and CDR2 is LQKENI. CDR3 nucleotides: TGTGCCAGCTCACCGTCACAGGGGGCCTCCTACGAGCAGTACTTC. Translated, it gives CASSPSQGASYEQYF. The full variable domain, with the rest looked up from reference TRBV18 and TRBJ2-7, is NAGVMQNPRHLVRRRGQEARLRCSPMKGHSHVYWYRQLPEEGLKFMVYLQKENIIDESGMPKERFSAEFPKEGPSILRIQQVVRGDSAAYFCASSPSQGASYEQYFGPGTRLTVT.